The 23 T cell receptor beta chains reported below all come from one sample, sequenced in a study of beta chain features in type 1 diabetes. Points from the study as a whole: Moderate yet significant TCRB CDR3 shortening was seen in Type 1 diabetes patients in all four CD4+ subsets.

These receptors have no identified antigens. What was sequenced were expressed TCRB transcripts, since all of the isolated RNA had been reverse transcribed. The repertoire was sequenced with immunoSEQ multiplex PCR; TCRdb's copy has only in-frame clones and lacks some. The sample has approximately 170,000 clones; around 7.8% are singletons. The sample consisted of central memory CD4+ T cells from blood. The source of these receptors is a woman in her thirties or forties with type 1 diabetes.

CDR3 in DNA: TGTGCCAGCAGCTTAGACAGGGGGGTCGGCGAGCAGTACTTC. Protein sequence: CASSLDRGVGEQYF. The chain has TRBV11-3 and TRBJ2-7, with a weak D call TRBD1 (7 bases). Trimming pared 0 bases from V and 6 bases from J, leaving 12 bases between. CDR1 SGHNT and CDR2 YENEEA come from the germline V gene. CDR3 size: 14 residues.

The CDR3 DNA reads TGTGCCAGCAGCTCCACGAGGCGGGACTACACCTTC. Amino acids: CASSSTRRDYTF. This chain uses TRBV7-3 with TRBJ1-2; D call uncertain. Trimming removed 4 bases from V and 10 bases from J, with 13 bases in between. The germline V gene has CDR1 SGHTA and CDR2 FQGTGA. CDR3 length equals 12 residues.

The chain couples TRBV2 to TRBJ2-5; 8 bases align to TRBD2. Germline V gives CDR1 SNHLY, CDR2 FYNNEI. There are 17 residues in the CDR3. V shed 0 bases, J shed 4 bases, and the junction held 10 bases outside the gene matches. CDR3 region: CASSEATFGRGAETQYF. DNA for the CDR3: TGTGCCAGCAGTGAAGCGACCTTCGGGAGGGGGGCAGAGACCCAGTACTTC.

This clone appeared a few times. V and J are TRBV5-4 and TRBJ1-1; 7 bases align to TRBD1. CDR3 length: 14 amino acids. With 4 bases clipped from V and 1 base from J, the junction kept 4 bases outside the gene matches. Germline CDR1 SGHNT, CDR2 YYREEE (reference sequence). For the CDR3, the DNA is TGTGCCAGCAGCGCCAACAGGGGGAACACTGAAGCTTTCTTT. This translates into CASSANRGNTEAFF.

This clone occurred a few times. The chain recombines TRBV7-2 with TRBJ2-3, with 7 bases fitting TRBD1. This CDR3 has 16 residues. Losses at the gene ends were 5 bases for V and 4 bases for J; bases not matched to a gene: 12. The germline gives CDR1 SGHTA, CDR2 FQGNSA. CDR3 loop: CASSPKGQDGADTQYF. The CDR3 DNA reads TGTGCCAGCAGCCCGAAAGGACAGGACGGGGCAGATACGCAGTATTTT.

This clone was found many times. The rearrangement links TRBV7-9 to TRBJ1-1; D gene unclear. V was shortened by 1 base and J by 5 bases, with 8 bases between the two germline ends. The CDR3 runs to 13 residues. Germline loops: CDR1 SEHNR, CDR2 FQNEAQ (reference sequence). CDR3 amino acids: CASSLGDPTEAFF. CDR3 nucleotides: TGTGCCAGCAGCTTAGGAGATCCTACTGAAGCTTTCTTT.

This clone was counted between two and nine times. The CDR3 is CSVERKRGMLETQYF. Here the CDR3 DNA reads TGCAGCGTTGAACGGAAAAGGGGGATGCTGGAGACCCAGTACTTC. The rearrangement uses TRBV29-1 and TRBJ2-5; tentatively, D is TRBD1 (6 bases). The CDR3 is made up of 15 amino acids. V shed 2 bases and J shed 5 bases, with 18 bases lying between them. The germline gives CDR1 SQVTM, CDR2 ANQGSEA.

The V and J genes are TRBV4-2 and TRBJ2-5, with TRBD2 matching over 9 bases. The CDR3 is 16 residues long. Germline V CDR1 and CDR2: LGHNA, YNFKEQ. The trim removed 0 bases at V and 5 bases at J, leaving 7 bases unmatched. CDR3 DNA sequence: TGTGCCAGCAGCCAAGATCCAGCGGGAGGCGAGGAGACCCAGTACTTC. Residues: CASSQDPAGGEETQYF.

CDR3 in amino acids: CASSAELDRSEAFF. The CDR3 nucleotides read TGTGCCAGCAGCGCGGAACTGGACAGGAGTGAAGCTTTCTTT. The chain is built from TRBV9 and TRBJ1-1; 7 bases map to TRBD1. The trim removed 3 bases at V and 7 bases at J, leaving 9 bases unmatched. Germline values: CDR1 SGDLS, CDR2 YYNGEE. The CDR3 length is 14 residues.

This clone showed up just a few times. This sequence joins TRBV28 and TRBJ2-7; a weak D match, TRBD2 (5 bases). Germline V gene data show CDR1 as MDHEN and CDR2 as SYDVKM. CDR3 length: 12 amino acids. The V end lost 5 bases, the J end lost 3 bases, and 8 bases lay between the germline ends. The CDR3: CASSTGIYEQYF. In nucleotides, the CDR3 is TGTGCCAGCAGTACGGGGATCTACGAGCAGTACTTC.

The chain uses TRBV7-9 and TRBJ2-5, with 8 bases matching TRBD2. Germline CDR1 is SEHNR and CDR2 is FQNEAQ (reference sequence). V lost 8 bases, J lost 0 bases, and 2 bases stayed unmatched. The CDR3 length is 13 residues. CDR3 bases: TGTGCCAGCCAGCGGGGGAACCAAGAGACCCAGTACTTC. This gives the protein CASQRGNQETQYF.

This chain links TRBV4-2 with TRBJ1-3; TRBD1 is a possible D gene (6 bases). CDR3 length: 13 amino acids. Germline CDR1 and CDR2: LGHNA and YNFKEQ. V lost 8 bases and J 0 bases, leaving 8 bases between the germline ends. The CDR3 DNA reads TGTGCCAGCCGGGACACCTCTGGAAACACCATATATTTT. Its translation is CASRDTSGNTIYF.

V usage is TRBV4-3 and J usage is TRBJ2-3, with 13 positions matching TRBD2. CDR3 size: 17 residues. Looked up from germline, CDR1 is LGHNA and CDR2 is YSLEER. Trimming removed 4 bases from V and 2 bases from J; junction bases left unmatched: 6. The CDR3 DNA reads TGCGCCAGCAGCCGACTAGCGGGGGGCGGGACCACAGATACGCAGTATTTT. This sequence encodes CASSRLAGGGTTDTQYF.

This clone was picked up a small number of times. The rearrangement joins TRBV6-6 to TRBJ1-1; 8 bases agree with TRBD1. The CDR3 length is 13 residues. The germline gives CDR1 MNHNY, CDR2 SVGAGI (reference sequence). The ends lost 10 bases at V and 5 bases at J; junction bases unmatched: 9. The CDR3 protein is CATNRGEATEAFF. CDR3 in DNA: TGTGCCACTAACAGGGGGGAGGCGACTGAAGCTTTCTTT.

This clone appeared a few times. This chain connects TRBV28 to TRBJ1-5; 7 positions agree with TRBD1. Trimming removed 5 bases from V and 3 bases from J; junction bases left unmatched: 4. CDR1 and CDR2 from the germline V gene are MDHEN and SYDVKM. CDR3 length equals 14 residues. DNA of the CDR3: TGTGCCAGCAGTCGGACAGGTAACAATCAGCCCCAGCATTTT. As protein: CASSRTGNNQPQHF. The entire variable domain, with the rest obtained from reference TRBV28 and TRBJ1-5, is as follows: DVKVTQSSRYLVKRTGEKVFLECVQDMDHENMFWYRQDPGLGLRLIYFSYDVKMKEKGDIPEGYSVSREKKERFSLILESASTNQTSMYLCASSRTGNNQPQHFGDGTRLSIL.

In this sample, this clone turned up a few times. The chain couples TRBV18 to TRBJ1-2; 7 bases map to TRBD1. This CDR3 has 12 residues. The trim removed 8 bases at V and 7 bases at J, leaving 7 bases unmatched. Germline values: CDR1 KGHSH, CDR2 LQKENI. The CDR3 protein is CASTSNRGGYTF. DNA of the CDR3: TGTGCCAGCACATCGAACAGGGGTGGCTACACCTTC. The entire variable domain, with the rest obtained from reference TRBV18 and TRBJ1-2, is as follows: NAGVMQNPRHLVRRRGQEARLRCSPMKGHSHVYWYRQLPEEGLKFMVYLQKENIIDESGMPKERFSAEFPKEGPSILRIQQVVRGDSAAYFCASTSNRGGYTFGSGTRLTVV.

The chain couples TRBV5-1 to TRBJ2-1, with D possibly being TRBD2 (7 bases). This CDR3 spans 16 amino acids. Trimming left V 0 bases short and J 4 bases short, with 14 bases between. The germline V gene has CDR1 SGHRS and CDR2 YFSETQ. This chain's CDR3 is CASSLAKGGRYNEQFF. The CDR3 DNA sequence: TGCGCCAGCAGCTTGGCCAAGGGGGGGAGGTACAATGAGCAGTTCTTC.

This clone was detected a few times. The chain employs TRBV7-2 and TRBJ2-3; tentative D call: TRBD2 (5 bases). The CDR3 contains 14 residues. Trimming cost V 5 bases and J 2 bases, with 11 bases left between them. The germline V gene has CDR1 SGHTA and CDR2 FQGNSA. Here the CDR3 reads CASSLDGDTDTQYF. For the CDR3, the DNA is TGTGCCAGCAGCCTAGACGGGGACACAGATACGCAGTATTTT.

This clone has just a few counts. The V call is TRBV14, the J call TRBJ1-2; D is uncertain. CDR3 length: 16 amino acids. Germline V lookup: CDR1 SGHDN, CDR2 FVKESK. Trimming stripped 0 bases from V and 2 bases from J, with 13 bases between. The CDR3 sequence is CASSQDQLGQNYGYTF. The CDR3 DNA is TGTGCCAGCAGCCAAGATCAACTGGGCCAGAACTATGGCTACACCTTC.

In nucleotides, the CDR3 is TGCGCCAGCAGCTCACAGGTGGAGCAGTACTTC. Translation gives CASSSQVEQYF. The J gene is TRBJ2-7, the V gene TRBV5-1; D perhaps matches TRBD1 (5 bases). Germline V gene sequence: CDR1 SGHRS, CDR2 YFSETQ. The ends were cut back, 3 bases at V and 7 bases at J, with 8 bases in the middle. CDR3 length: 11 amino acids.

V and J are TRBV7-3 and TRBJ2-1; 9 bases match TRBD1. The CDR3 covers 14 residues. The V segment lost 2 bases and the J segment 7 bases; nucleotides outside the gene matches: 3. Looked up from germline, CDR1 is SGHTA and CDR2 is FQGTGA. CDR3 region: CASSLDRGKNEQFF. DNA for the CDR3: TGTGCCAGCAGCTTAGACAGGGGGAAGAATGAGCAGTTCTTC.

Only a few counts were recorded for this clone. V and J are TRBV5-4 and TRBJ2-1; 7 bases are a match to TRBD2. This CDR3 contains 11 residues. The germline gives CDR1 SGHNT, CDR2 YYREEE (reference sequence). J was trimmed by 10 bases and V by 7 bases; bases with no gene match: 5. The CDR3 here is CASRRDYEQFF. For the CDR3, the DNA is TGTGCCAGCCGCCGGGACTACGAGCAGTTCTTC.

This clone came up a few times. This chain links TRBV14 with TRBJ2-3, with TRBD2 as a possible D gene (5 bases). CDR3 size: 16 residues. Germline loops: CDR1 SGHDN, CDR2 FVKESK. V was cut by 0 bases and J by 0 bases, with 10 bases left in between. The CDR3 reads CASSQDKWTSTDTQYF. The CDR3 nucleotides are TGTGCCAGCAGCCAAGATAAGTGGACTAGCACAGATACGCAGTATTTT.